This T cell receptor (beta chain) was sequenced in a study of OX40 agonist ivuxolimab in advanced cancers. Overall study: The group had a mean age of around 64 years, ranged from 23 to 79, and was 82.7% male. The study's findings and limits: Expanded clones tended on average to be more numerous among CD8+ T cells than CD4+.

As concerns this clone: Its target is not known.

This table comes from immunoSEQ multiplex PCR, and its TCRdb copy is limited to in-frame clones, with some not included. Of almost 70,000 clones listed, 80% are singletons. Germline V gives CDR1 SGDLS, CDR2 YYNGEE. J lost 1 base, V lost 4 bases, and 7 bases had no gene match. The CDR3 has 15 amino acids. This clonotype originated in an adult with an advanced solid tumor such as melanoma, head and neck, liver or kidney cancer. The V gene is TRBV9, the J gene TRBJ2-7; 8 bases match TRBD2. This material consisted of CD4+ or CD8+ T cells sorted from blood, taken in a trial of the OX40 agonist ivuxolimab. The CDR3 protein is CASSPPGTRSYEQYF. The CDR3 DNA reads TGTGCCAGCAGCCCCCCCGGGACTAGATCCTACGAGCAGTACTTC.